The 9 T cell receptor beta chains presented below share a single source sample, sequenced in a study of cytomegalovirus exposure and HLA in healthy donors (dated by TCRdb to the late 2010s). The method was the immunoSEQ multiplex PCR assay. For the multiplex PCR, a mixture combining 60 forward primers for TCR Vbeta segments and 13 reverse primers for TCR Jbeta segments was used. The table comes from immuneACCESS by way of TCRdb, which keeps in-frame sequences with V and J called. Part of the clones is missing from these tables; in studies checked, under half for an unresolved V gene and the rest for unknown reasons. The sample table lists 90,000 or so clones, roughly 70% of them with a count of one. Roughly 15% of the sample is taken by the ten largest. The sample taken for sequencing was PBMCs. The receptor source for this set is a young woman in good health and CMV-seropositive.

The V gene is TRBV11-2, the J gene TRBJ1-3; 7 nucleotides line up with TRBD1. The CDR3 is 14 residues long. CDR1 SGHAT and CDR2 FQNNGV come from the germline V gene. V dropped 6 bases and J dropped 2; count of bases not matched to a gene: 4. CDR3 residues: CASSKDRTGNTIYF. CDR3 coding DNA: TGTGCCAGCAGTAAGGACAGGACTGGAAACACCATATATTTT. The full variable domain, with the rest looked up from reference TRBV11-2 and TRBJ1-3, is EAGVAQSPRYKIIEKRQSVAFWCNPISGHATLYWYQQILGQGPKLLIQFQNNGVVDDSQLPKDRFSAERLKGVDSTLKIQPAKLEDSAVYLCASSKDRTGNTIYFGEGSWLTVV.

The chain carries TRBV7-7 and TRBJ1-5, with D possibly being TRBD1 (5 bases). Germline V lookup: CDR1 SSHAT, CDR2 FNYEAQ (reference sequence). CDR3 length: 13 residues. The ends were cut back, 0 bases at V and 5 bases at J, with 5 bases in the middle. In nucleotides, the CDR3 is TGTGCCAGCAGCTTAGCCAGGGATCAGCCCCAGCATTTT. Its translation is CASSLARDQPQHF.

This chain uses TRBV7-2 with TRBJ1-1, with D unresolved. The germline V gene has CDR1 SGHTA and CDR2 FQGNSA. V lost 6 bases to trimming and J lost 8 bases, with 13 bases between them. This CDR3 is built from 12 residues. CDR3 amino acids: CASSFSGGEAFF. The CDR3 nucleotides read TGTGCCAGCAGTTTTAGTGGAGGGGAAGCTTTCTTT.

This rearrangement joins TRBV18 to TRBJ1-1, with 7 bases lining up with TRBD1. Germline values: CDR1 KGHSH, CDR2 LQKENI. Trimming cost V 5 bases and J 0 bases; bases outside gene matches: 0. The CDR3 is made up of 13 amino acids. The CDR3 DNA is TGTGCCAGCTCAACAGGGGTGAACACTGAAGCTTTCTTT. Translated, it gives CASSTGVNTEAFF. Together with reference TRBV18 and TRBJ1-1, the CDR3 gives the full variable domain: NAGVMQNPRHLVRRRGQEARLRCSPMKGHSHVYWYRQLPEEGLKFMVYLQKENIIDESGMPKERFSAEFPKEGPSILRIQQVVRGDSAAYFCASSTGVNTEAFFGQGTRLTVV.

The V gene is TRBV7-2, the J gene TRBJ1-3, with D possibly TRBD1 on 5 matching bases. The germline V gene has CDR1 SGHTA and CDR2 FQGNSA. V lost 2 bases and J lost 0, with 11 bases in between. CDR3 length: 16 residues. As DNA, the CDR3 is TGTGCCAGCAGCTTAATTGGGGCCCGCTCTGGAAACACCATATATTTT. Residues: CASSLIGARSGNTIYF.

The V gene is TRBV19, the J gene TRBJ2-3; 13 bases fit TRBD2. Germline V CDR1 and CDR2: LNHDA, SQIVND (reference sequence). This CDR3 contains 18 residues. V dropped 1 base and J dropped 4; count of bases not matched to a gene: 8. The CDR3 sequence is CASSIGPRTSGSSDTQYF. DNA of the CDR3: TGTGCCAGTAGTATAGGTCCCCGGACTAGCGGGAGCTCAGATACGCAGTATTTT.

The V call is TRBV28, the J call TRBJ1-1, with D possibly matching TRBD1 (5 bases). The CDR3 is 15 amino acids. Germline V gene sequence: CDR1 MDHEN, CDR2 SYDVKM. Trimming shortened V by 8 bases and J by 6 bases, and 22 bases separated the two germline ends. CDR3 in amino acids: CASRSGSAGGSEAFF. The CDR3 nucleotides read TGTGCCAGCCGATCAGGTTCGGCGGGGGGATCTGAAGCTTTCTTT.

This clone was detected a few times. This chain links TRBV6-1 with TRBJ2-2; 8 bases fit TRBD2. The germline V gene has CDR1 MNHNS and CDR2 SASEGT. This CDR3 spans 15 amino acids. Trimming removed 5 bases from V and 0 bases from J; junction bases left unmatched: 2. CDR3 sequence: CASSPGLANTGELFF. CDR3 DNA: TGTGCCAGCAGTCCGGGACTAGCGAACACCGGGGAGCTGTTTTTT.

The V gene is TRBV6-5, the J gene TRBJ2-2; 7 bases align to TRBD1. V dropped 2 bases and J dropped 7; count of bases not matched to a gene: 4. This CDR3 comprises 14 residues. Germline CDR1 is MNHEY and CDR2 is SVGAGI. CDR3 sequence (DNA): TGTGCCAGCAGTTACGGGACAGCAGGCGGGGAGCTGTTTTTT. It is translated as CASSYGTAGGELFF.